Below, 3 T cell receptor beta chains from the same sample are listed, as sequenced in a study of T cell changes during pregnancy in multiple sclerosis. Here immunoSEQ multiplex PCR was the method, and the copy in TCRdb shows in-frame clones only, minus some. This table holds 100,000 to 110,000 clones, 92% found once. The sample here was peripheral blood, taken after pregnancy. Receptors originate from a female donor with multiple sclerosis, enrolled in a pregnancy study.

This chain links TRBV6-1 with TRBJ1-1, with 10 bases lining up with TRBD1. Germline trimming cut 0 bases from V and 7 bases from J; bases unmatched to any gene: 8. The CDR3 has 16 amino acids. CDR1 MNHNS and CDR2 SASEGT come from the germline V gene. The CDR3 here is CASSEATGTGDDEAFF. CDR3 nucleotide sequence: TGTGCCAGCAGTGAAGCGACGGGGACAGGGGACGATGAAGCTTTCTTT.

This rearrangement joins TRBV10-3 to TRBJ1-3; no reliable D call. The CDR3 totals 16 residues. Per germline, CDR1 ENHRY and CDR2 SYGVKD. The V gene lost 3 bases and the J gene lost 0 bases, with 12 bases spanning the gap. Here the CDR3 DNA reads TGTGCCATCAGTGACTATACGAGCTCCTCTGGAAACACCATATATTTT. It yields the protein CAISDYTSSSGNTIYF.

The chain joins TRBV7-2 to TRBJ2-7; 11 bases match TRBD2. This CDR3 comprises 15 residues. Germline values: CDR1 SGHTA, CDR2 FQGNSA. J lost 1 base, V lost 5 bases, and 4 bases had no gene match. This CDR3 reads CASSRRLAGSYEQYF. The CDR3 DNA follows: TGTGCCAGCAGCCGACGACTAGCGGGGTCCTACGAGCAGTACTTC.